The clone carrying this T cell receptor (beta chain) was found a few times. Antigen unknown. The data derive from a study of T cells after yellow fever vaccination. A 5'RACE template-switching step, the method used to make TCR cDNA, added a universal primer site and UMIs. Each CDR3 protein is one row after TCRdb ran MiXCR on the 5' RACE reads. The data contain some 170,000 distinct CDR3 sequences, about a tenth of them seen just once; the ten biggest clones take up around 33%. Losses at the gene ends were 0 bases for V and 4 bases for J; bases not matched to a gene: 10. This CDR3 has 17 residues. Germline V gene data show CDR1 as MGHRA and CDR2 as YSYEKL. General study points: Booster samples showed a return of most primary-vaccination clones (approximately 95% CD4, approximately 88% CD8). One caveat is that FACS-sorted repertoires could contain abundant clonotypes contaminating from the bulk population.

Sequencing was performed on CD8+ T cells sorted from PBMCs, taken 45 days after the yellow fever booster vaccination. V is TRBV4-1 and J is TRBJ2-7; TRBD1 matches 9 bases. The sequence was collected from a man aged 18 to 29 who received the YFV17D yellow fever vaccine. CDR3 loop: CASSQEGGTGSSYEQYF. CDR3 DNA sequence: TGCGCCAGCAGCCAAGAGGGGGGGACAGGGTCGTCATACGAGCAGTACTTC.